This is a list of T cell receptor beta chains from one sample in a study of CDR3 diversity in severe acne. MiXCR, run by TCRdb on the PCR reads, gives a single entry per CDR3 protein. The sample yields 85,000 to 120,000 distinct CDR3 sequences, roughly half seen once. Sequenced: blood. These receptor sequences come from a male donor with acne. Each CDR3 is given with its conserved first and last residue. D genes are given only for firm matches. Only some rows state a clone size, as once, few, many or a class for expanded clones.

j_call	clone_size	cdr3_length	d_call	v_call	cdr3_nt	cdr3_aa
TRBJ1-1	-	15	-	TRBV7-3	TGTGCCAGCAGCTTAGTAGGCAGTCTGAACACTGAAGCTTTCTTT	CASSLVGSLNTEAFF
TRBJ1-1	few	16	-	TRBV7-9	TGTGCCAGCAGCCCGCGGACAGCCCCCATGAACACTGAAGCTTTCTTT	CASSPRTAPMNTEAFF
TRBJ1-1	many	11	-	TRBV15	TGTGCCACTGGGTCGGGGGTTTTCGCTTTCTTT	CATGSGVFAFF
TRBJ1-5	few	13	-	TRBV29-1	TGCAGCGTTGAAGAAGGGGTGGGTCAGCCCCAGCATTTT	CSVEEGVGQPQHF
TRBJ2-5	-	13	-	TRBV15	TGTGCCACCAGCGAAGACAACCAAGAGACCCAGTACTTC	CATSEDNQETQYF
TRBJ1-4	few	14	-	TRBV6-1	TGTGCCAGCGAGCAGGCGGCAACTAATGAAAAACTGTTTTTT	CASEQAATNEKLFF
TRBJ2-7	once	14	TRBD2	TRBV2	TGTGCCAGCAGTTTAGCGGGATGGGTGAACGAGCAGTACTTC	CASSLAGWVNEQYF
TRBJ1-6	-	14	-	TRBV10-3	TGTGCCATCCGCGGACCGGGACCTAATTCACCCCTCCACTTT	CAIRGPGPNSPLHF
TRBJ2-2	many	12	-	TRBV20-1	TGCAGTGCTAGCGGGAACACCGGGGAGCTGTTTTTT	CSASGNTGELFF
TRBJ2-3	few	18	TRBD2	TRBV19	TGTGCCAGTAGTAAGACCTGGACTAAGCGGGAGCCCCCAGATACGCAGTATTTT	CASSKTWTKREPPDTQYF
TRBJ1-3	many	14	-	TRBV28	TGTGCCAGCAGTTTCTCAGCGCTATCGAACACCATATATTTT	CASSFSALSNTIYF
TRBJ2-7	many	14	TRBD1	TRBV15	TGTGCCACCAACATAGGGACAGGGGAGAACGAGCAGTACTTC	CATNIGTGENEQYF
TRBJ1-2	-	15	-	TRBV15	TGTGCCACCAGCAGAGGCCAAACAGGGAACTATGGCTACACCTTC	CATSRGQTGNYGYTF
TRBJ2-7	many	19	TRBD1	TRBV11-2	TGTGCCAGCAGCTCCCCGGGACAGGGGGCGGAATCCCACTACTACGAGCAGTACTTC	CASSSPGQGAESHYYEQYF
TRBJ2-1	many	15	-	TRBV14	TGTGCCAGCAGCCAGTTTCCGGGAGTGGAGAATGAGCAGTTCTTC	CASSQFPGVENEQFF
TRBJ2-7	-	15	TRBD2	TRBV7-6	TGTGCCAGCAGCTTACGACTAGCGGGAGGCGACGAGCAGTACTTC	CASSLRLAGGDEQYF
TRBJ1-3	-	15	-	TRBV6-5	TGTGCCAGCAGACGGAGGGACCGAGACATGAACACCATATATTTT	CASRRRDRDMNTIYF
TRBJ2-1	-	14	TRBD2	TRBV20-1	TGCAGTGCTAGACCTAGCGGGAGGGATAGTGAGCAGTTCTTC	CSARPSGRDSEQFF
TRBJ2-7	-	15	TRBD2	TRBV20-1	TGCAGTGCCCCGGGACTAGCGGGACCATTAGGCGAGCAGTACTTC	CSAPGLAGPLGEQYF
TRBJ1-1	many	13	-	TRBV6-2/TRBV6-3	TGTGCCAGCAGTTACGAAACGCATACTGAAGCTTTCTTT	CASSYETHTEAFF
TRBJ1-2	-	15	-	TRBV6-5	TGTGCCAGCAGTTACTCGAGTGACGGGGGCTATGGCTACACCTTC	CASSYSSDGGYGYTF
TRBJ2-2	many	16	TRBD2	TRBV4-3	TGCGCCAGCAGCCCGACTAGCGGGGGGCAAGACGGGGAGCTGTTTTTT	CASSPTSGGQDGELFF
TRBJ1-4	-	14	-	TRBV25-1	TGTGCCAGCAGCTTATCGCAGGAAATTGAAAAACTGTTTTTT	CASSLSQEIEKLFF
TRBJ2-7	-	14	TRBD1	TRBV7-9	TGTGCCAGCAGCTGGGACAGGGGCAATTACGAGCAGTACTTC	CASSWDRGNYEQYF
TRBJ2-1	-	15	TRBD2	TRBV5-5	TGTGCCAGCAGCCCGGGGGCGGGAGGGGGTAATGAGCAGTTCTTC	CASSPGAGGGNEQFF
TRBJ2-5	-	14	TRBD1	TRBV24-1	TGTGCCACCAGTGACCGTCAGGGGGCTGAGACCCAGTACTTC	CATSDRQGAETQYF
TRBJ2-3	many	14	TRBD1	TRBV27	TGTGCCAGCAGGAGGAGACAGGGTACCGATACGCAGTATTTT	CASRRRQGTDTQYF
TRBJ2-1	-	15	TRBD1	TRBV5-1	TGTGCCAGCAGCAGGGAACAGGGGGCTTACAATGAGCAGTTCTTC	CASSREQGAYNEQFF
TRBJ1-4	few	12	-	TRBV18	TGTGCCAGCTCACCTAGTCATGAAAAACTGTTTTTT	CASSPSHEKLFF
TRBJ1-1	many	13	-	TRBV7-6	TGTGCCAGCAGCTTAGCGCGATTCACTGAAGCTTTCTTT	CASSLARFTEAFF
TRBJ1-2	many	11	-	TRBV29-1	TGCAGCGCCGGGCCCTCAAATGGCTACACCTTC	CSAGPSNGYTF
TRBJ1-2	medium-sized	12	-	TRBV19	TGTGCCAGTAATACAGGGAATTATGGCTACACCTTC	CASNTGNYGYTF
TRBJ2-5	many	14	-	TRBV12-3/TRBV12-4	TGTGCCAGCAAAGGGACCCTAGTAGGGGAGACCCAGTACTTC	CASKGTLVGETQYF
TRBJ1-5	-	12	-	TRBV24-1	TGTGCCACTTCAACGGCAAGGCAGCCCCAGCATTTT	CATSTARQPQHF
TRBJ2-3	many	15	-	TRBV11-2	TGTGCCAGCAGCTTATCCCGGGGAGCGGCAGATACGCAGTATTTT	CASSLSRGAADTQYF
TRBJ1-1	once	15	TRBD1	TRBV9	TGTGCCAGCAGCGTGGGACAGGGCGGGAACACTGAAGCTTTCTTT	CASSVGQGGNTEAFF
TRBJ1-5	few	12	-	TRBV29-1	TGCAGCGTCGAGGTTGGAGATCAGCCCCAGCATTTT	CSVEVGDQPQHF
TRBJ2-3	many	11	-	TRBV20-1	TGCAGTGCTAGGACCGCCGATACGCAGTATTTT	CSARTADTQYF
TRBJ2-5	-	15	TRBD2	TRBV28	TGTGCCAGCAGTTTCATTAGCGGGAGGGCGGAGACCCAGTACTTC	CASSFISGRAETQYF
TRBJ2-5	-	9	-	TRBV10-1	TGCGCCAGCAGTAGTGAGAGGGCCTTC	CASSSERAF
TRBJ2-7	once	13	TRBD2	TRBV20-1	TGCAGTGCTCCCCTAGCGGGAGGAAACGAGCAGTACTTC	CSAPLAGGNEQYF
TRBJ1-2	many	14	-	TRBV6-4	TGTGCCAGCAGTGACTCCCCCTCTACAGGCCCTTCTTACTTC	CASSDSPSTGPSYF
TRBJ1-6	few	16	-	TRBV7-2	TGTGCCAGCAGCTTAACCCCCCAGAGCCTTAATTCACCCCTCCACTTT	CASSLTPQSLNSPLHF
TRBJ2-7	-	16	-	TRBV10-3	TGTGCCATCAGTGAAACCGGGATAGGGCACTCCTACGAGCAGTACTTC	CAISETGIGHSYEQYF
TRBJ1-2	once	14	-	TRBV28	TGTGCCGGCAGAGGTGGGCAGGGGCGGTATGGCTACACCTTC	CAGRGGQGRYGYTF
TRBJ2-3	few	21	TRBD2	TRBV25-1	TGTGCCAGCAGTGGTAGGGGACTAGCGGGAGAAGTAGGTGTTCGAGCAGATACGCAGTATTTT	CASSGRGLAGEVGVRADTQYF
TRBJ2-7	-	18	-	TRBV7-2	TGTGCCAGCAGCGACCTATTCGGGTACACAGATTTCAGGTACGAGCAGTACTTC	CASSDLFGYTDFRYEQYF
TRBJ2-7	-	14	TRBD1	TRBV10-2	TGCGCCAGTATTCCGGACAGGGGTAACGACGAGCAGTACTTC	CASIPDRGNDEQYF
TRBJ1-6	-	14	TRBD1	TRBV25-1	TGTGCCAGCAGTGGGGGACAGGGTTTTTCACCCCTCCACTTT	CASSGGQGFSPLHF
TRBJ2-1	once	18	TRBD2	TRBV7-8	TGTGCCAGCAGCTCCACTAGATGGGGAACACTAGCGGGAGGTGAGCAGTTCTTC	CASSSTRWGTLAGGEQFF
TRBJ2-5	-	18	TRBD2	TRBV9	TGTGCCAGCAGCCCCCGGACTAGCGGGAGGGCCTCTATAGAGACCCAGTACTTC	CASSPRTSGRASIETQYF
TRBJ2-2	many	17	-	TRBV5-1	TGCGCCAGCAGCTTGGTTCCGCCGGGGCTGAACACCGGGGAGCTGTTTTTT	CASSLVPPGLNTGELFF
TRBJ1-1	-	15	-	TRBV3-1	TGTGCCAGCAGTTACCTCCCGACGGTGAACACTGAAGCTTTCTTT	CASSYLPTVNTEAFF
TRBJ1-2	many	13	TRBD1	TRBV19	TGTGCCAGTAGACCGGGACAGGGGGCTGGCTACACCTTC	CASRPGQGAGYTF